One sample yielded the 10 T cell receptor beta chains listed below, sequenced in a study of identical twins. TCRdb reprocessed the 5' RACE reads via MiXCR and lists one record per CDR3 protein. Seen here are 1.5 million to 2 million distinct CDR3 sequences, roughly a third observed once, and the top ten hold approximately 0.25%. The sequenced material came from cord blood. Every receptor here comes from a newborn girl in good health.

The sample holds a few counts of this clonotype. The chain combines TRBV11-2 with TRBJ2-4; possibly TRBD1 or TRBD2 for D (5 bases each). The DNA end favors TRBJ2-7, so the J call may be wrong. Germline loops: CDR1 SGHAT, CDR2 FQNNGV. This CDR3 has 13 residues. The CDR3 nucleotides read TGTGCCAGCAGCTTCGGGACGTCTCTCGAGCAGTACTTC. As protein: CASSFGTSLEQYF.

This chain uses TRBV28 with TRBJ1-2; D not certain. Germline CDR1 MDHEN, CDR2 SYDVKM. This CDR3 contains 14 residues. The germline V and J ends were trimmed by 3 bases and 4 bases, with 12 bases remaining between them. The CDR3, as DNA: TGTGCCAGCAGTTTTCGAGAGGTTTTCTATGGCTACACCTTC. It encodes CASSFREVFYGYTF.

Comments on this clonotype: This may stem from a read error, because a much larger clone lies one nucleotide away. The chain carries TRBV10-3 and TRBJ2-7; 9 bases fit TRBD2. Germline CDR1 is ENHRY and CDR2 is SYGVKD. The CDR3 loop spans 14 amino acids. The CDR3 reads CTISVAGVFYEQYF. For the CDR3, the DNA is TGTACCATCAGCGTAGCGGGGGTGTTCTACGAGCAGTACTTC.

The chain couples TRBV12-3 or TRBV12-4 to TRBJ1-2, with a weak D call TRBD1 (6 bases). V dropped 7 bases and J dropped 4 bases, with 19 bases sitting between them. CDR3 length: 15 residues. The CDR3 DNA sequence: TGTGCCAGCAAAACGGGGACACAGGTGTCCTATGGCTACACCTTC. Translating gives CASKTGTQVSYGYTF.

This sequence joins TRBV4-2 and TRBJ1-6; D gene uncertain. This CDR3 comprises 16 residues. The germline V and J ends were trimmed by 4 bases and 7 bases, with 17 bases remaining between them. Germline CDR1 is LGHNA and CDR2 is YNFKEQ. The CDR3 loop is CASSPEVTRRNSPLHF. The CDR3 DNA is TGTGCCAGCAGCCCCGAGGTCACCCGACGGAATTCACCCCTCCACTTT.

The chain couples TRBV3-1 to TRBJ2-3; D unresolved. Deletions cut 5 bases from V and 1 base from J, with 13 bases between. The CDR3 totals 15 residues. CDR1 and CDR2 (germline): LGHDT, YNNKEL (reference sequence). For the CDR3, the DNA is TGTGCCAGCAGCGGAAAGGTAGTAGGCACAGATACGCAGTATTTT. Translated, it gives CASSGKVVGTDTQYF.

This clonotype was counted only a few times. The chain links TRBV6-5 to TRBJ2-6; D ambiguous. Trimming removed 7 bases at V and 2 bases at J, with 6 bases between. CDR1 MNHEY and CDR2 SVGAGI come from the germline V gene. This CDR3 is 13 amino acids long. The CDR3 loop is CASNSPGANVLTF. The CDR3 DNA sequence: TGTGCCAGCAATTCTCCTGGGGCCAACGTCCTGACTTTC.

J is TRBJ1-2 and V is TRBV3-1; TRBD1 is a possible D gene (5 bases). This CDR3 contains 14 residues. The germline V and J ends were trimmed by 3 bases and 3 bases, with 11 bases remaining between them. The germline V gene encodes CDR1 LGHDT and CDR2 YNNKEL (reference sequence). The CDR3 DNA reads TGTGCCAGCAGCCAGCGGGGCGCGGACTATGGCTACACCTTC. It specifies CASSQRGADYGYTF.

Written as DNA, the CDR3 is TGTGCCAGCAGTTACTTCATCGCGGCAGGGGTGAACACTGAAGCTTTCTTT. Translated: CASSYFIAAGVNTEAFF. The genes are TRBV6-5 and TRBJ1-1, with D perhaps TRBD1 (6 bases). Trimming pared 1 base from V and 0 bases from J, leaving 15 bases between. There are 17 residues in the CDR3. Germline-derived CDR1 and CDR2 are MNHEY and SVGAGI.

This clonotype was seen only a few times. The chain joins TRBV9 to TRBJ2-4; no clear D. CDR3 size: 11 residues. Germline V gives CDR1 SGDLS, CDR2 YYNGEE. The V end was cut by 0 bases, the J end by 13 bases, with 8 bases between. As DNA, the CDR3 is TGTGCCAGCAGCGTAGTCGGGTCCCAGTACTTC. It yields the protein CASSVVGSQYF. The full variable domain, rest sourced from reference TRBV9 and TRBJ2-4, is DSGVTQTPKHLITATGQRVTLRCSPRSGDLSVYWYQQSLDQGLQFLIQYYNGEERAKGNILERFSAQQFPDLHSELNLSSLELGDSALYFCASSVVGSQYFGAGTRLSVL.